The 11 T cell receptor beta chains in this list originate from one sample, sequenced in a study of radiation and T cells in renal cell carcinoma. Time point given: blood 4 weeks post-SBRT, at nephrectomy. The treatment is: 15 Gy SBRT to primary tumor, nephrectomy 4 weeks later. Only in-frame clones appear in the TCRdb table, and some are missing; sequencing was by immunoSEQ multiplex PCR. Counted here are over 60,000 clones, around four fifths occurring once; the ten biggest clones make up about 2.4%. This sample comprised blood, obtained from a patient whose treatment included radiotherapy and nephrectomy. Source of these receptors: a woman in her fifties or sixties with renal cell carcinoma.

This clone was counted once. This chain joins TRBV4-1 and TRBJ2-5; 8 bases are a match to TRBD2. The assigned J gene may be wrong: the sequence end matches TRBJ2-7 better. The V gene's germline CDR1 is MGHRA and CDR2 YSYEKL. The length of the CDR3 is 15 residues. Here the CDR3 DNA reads TGCGCCAGCAGCCAAGAGGTAGCGGGGCAGTACGAGCAGTACTTC. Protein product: CASSQEVAGQYEQYF.

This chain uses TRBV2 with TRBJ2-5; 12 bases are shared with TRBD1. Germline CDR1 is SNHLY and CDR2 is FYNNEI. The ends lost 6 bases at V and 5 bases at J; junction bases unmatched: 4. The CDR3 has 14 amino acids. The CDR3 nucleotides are TGTGCCAGCAGAGGGACAGGGGGCCTTGAGACCCAGTACTTC. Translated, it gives CASRGTGGLETQYF.

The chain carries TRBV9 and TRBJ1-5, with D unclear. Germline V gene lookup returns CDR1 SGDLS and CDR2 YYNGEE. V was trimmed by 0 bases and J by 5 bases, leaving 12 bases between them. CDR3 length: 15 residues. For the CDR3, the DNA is TGTGCCAGCAGCGTAGCTTGGGATGTCTATCAGCCCCAGCATTTT. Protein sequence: CASSVAWDVYQPQHF.

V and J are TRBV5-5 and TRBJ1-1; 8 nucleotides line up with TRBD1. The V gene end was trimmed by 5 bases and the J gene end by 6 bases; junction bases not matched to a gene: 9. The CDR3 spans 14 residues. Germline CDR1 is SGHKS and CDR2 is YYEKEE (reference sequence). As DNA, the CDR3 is TGTGCCAGCAGTCTGAAGACAGGGGTGGCTGAAGCTTTCTTT. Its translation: CASSLKTGVAEAFF.

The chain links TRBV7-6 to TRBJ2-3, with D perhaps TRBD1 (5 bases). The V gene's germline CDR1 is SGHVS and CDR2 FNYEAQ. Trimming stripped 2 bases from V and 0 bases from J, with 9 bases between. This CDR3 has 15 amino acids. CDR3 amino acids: CASSLSPGSTDTQYF. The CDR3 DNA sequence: TGTGCCAGCAGCTTATCTCCAGGGAGCACAGATACGCAGTATTTT.

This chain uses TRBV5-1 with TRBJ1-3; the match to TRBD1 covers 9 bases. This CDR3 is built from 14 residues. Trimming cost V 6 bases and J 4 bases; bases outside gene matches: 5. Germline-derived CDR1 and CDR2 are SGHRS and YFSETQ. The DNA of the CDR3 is TGCGCCAGCACCTCGACAGGGGGAGGAAACACCATATATTTT. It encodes CASTSTGGGNTIYF.

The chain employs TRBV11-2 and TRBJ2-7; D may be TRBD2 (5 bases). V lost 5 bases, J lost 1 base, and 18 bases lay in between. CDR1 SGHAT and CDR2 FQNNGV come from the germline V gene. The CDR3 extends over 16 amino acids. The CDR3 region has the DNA TGTGCCAGCAGCCCCGGAGGCGGTTTCTTTTCCTACGAGCAGTACTTC. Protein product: CASSPGGGFFSYEQYF.

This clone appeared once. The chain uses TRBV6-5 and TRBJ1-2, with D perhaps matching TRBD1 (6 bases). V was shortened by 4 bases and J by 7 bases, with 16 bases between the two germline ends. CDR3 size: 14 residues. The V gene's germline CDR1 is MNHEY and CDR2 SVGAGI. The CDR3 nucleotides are TGTGCCAGCAGTTTAAACAGGGTATCAAGTGGCTACACCTTC. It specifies CASSLNRVSSGYTF.

The CDR3 coding sequence is TGTGCCAGCAGCGTTAGCGGGAGAGACGAGCAGTACTTC. Amino acids: CASSVSGRDEQYF. This chain uses TRBV7-9 with TRBJ2-7, with 9 bases aligning to TRBD2. The CDR3 has 13 amino acids. The germline V gene encodes CDR1 SEHNR and CDR2 FQNEAQ (reference sequence). The V gene end was trimmed by 5 bases and the J gene end by 5 bases; junction bases not matched to a gene: 4.

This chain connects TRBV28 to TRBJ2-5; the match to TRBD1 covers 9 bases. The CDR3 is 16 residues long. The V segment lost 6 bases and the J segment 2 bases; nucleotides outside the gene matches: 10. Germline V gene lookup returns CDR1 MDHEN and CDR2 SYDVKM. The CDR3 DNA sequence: TGTGCCAGCAGCCCATGGACAGGGGCCACTCAAGAGACCCAGTACTTC. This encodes CASSPWTGATQETQYF. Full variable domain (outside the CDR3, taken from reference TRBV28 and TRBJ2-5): DVKVTQSSRYLVKRTGEKVFLECVQDMDHENMFWYRQDPGLGLRLIYFSYDVKMKEKGDIPEGYSVSREKKERFSLILESASTNQTSMYLCASSPWTGATQETQYFGPGTRLLVL.

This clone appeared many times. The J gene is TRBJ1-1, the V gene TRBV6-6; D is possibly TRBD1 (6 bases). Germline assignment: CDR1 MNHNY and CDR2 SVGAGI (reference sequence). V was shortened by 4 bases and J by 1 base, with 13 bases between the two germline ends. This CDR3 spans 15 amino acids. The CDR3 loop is CASSWLGGANTEAFF. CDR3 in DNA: TGTGCCAGCAGTTGGCTCGGGGGGGCGAACACTGAAGCTTTCTTT.